Shown below are 28 T cell receptor beta chains from a single sample sequenced in a study of blood T cell repertoires in COVID-19. Sequencing used immunoSEQ multiplex PCR; TCRdb keeps in-frame clones, though not all of them. This table has fewer than 150,000 clones, 85% to 90% appearing once. Sequenced: peripheral blood. These receptors all stem from a woman in her forties with acute or convalescent COVID-19.

The gene calls are TRBV7-2 and TRBJ2-4; a weak D match, TRBD1 (6 bases). CDR1 is SGHTA, CDR2 FQGNSA, per germline. The CDR3 has 13 residues. The V end was cut by 1 base, the J end by 6 bases, with 7 bases between. CDR3: CASSLEDRNIQYF. CDR3 in DNA: TGTGCCAGCAGCTTAGAGGACAGAAACATTCAGTACTTC.

V is TRBV28 and J is TRBJ1-4, with D maybe TRBD1 (5 bases). CDR3 size: 14 residues. CDR1 is MDHEN, CDR2 SYDVKM, per germline. Trimming left V 3 bases short and J 8 bases short, with 13 bases between. The CDR3 loop reads CASSLGQGREKLFF. In nucleotides, the CDR3 is TGTGCCAGCAGTTTGGGGCAGGGAAGGGAAAAACTGTTTTTT.

The chain employs TRBV4-1 and TRBJ2-7, with 7 bases lining up with TRBD2. The V and J ends lost 3 bases and 3 bases, in that order; junction bases with no gene match: 11. This CDR3 is built from 16 residues. CDR1 and CDR2 (germline): MGHRA, YSYEKL. The DNA of the CDR3 is TGCGCCAGCAGCCATGCTTCTTCAGCGGGGATCTACGAGCAGTACTTC. Translated: CASSHASSAGIYEQYF.

The V call is TRBV29-1, the J call TRBJ1-2; TRBD1 agrees at 7 bases. Germline assignment: CDR1 SQVTM and CDR2 ANQGSEA. CDR3 length: 15 amino acids. The V segment lost 5 bases and the J segment 4 bases; nucleotides outside the gene matches: 13. CDR3 nucleotide sequence: TGCAGCGTTCATGAGGGGGCCACCTCTCCCTATGGCTACACCTTC. It encodes CSVHEGATSPYGYTF. Based on the CDR3 plus reference TRBV29-1 and TRBJ1-2, the full variable domain is SAVISQKPSRDICQRGTSLTIQCQVDSQVTMMFWYRQQPGQSLTLIATANQGSEATYESGFVIDKFPISRPNLTFSTLTVSNMSPEDSSIYLCSVHEGATSPYGYTFGSGTRLTVV.

The chain employs TRBV7-9 and TRBJ2-2; 8 bases agree with TRBD1. Germline assignment: CDR1 SEHNR and CDR2 FQNEAQ (reference sequence). CDR3 size: 17 residues. The trim removed 6 bases at V and 0 bases at J, leaving 9 bases unmatched. The DNA for the CDR3 is TGTGCCAGCAGACAAAGGACAGGGTTCGCGAACACCGGGGAGCTGTTTTTT. Amino acids: CASRQRTGFANTGELFF.

The V gene is TRBV7-2, the J gene TRBJ2-5, with TRBD2 identical over 8 bases. This CDR3 is built from 17 residues. J gave up 2 bases and V 2 bases, and 10 bases lay outside the gene matches. Germline V CDR1 and CDR2: SGHTA, FQGNSA. CDR3 region: CASSLSVAGGVQETQYF. CDR3 DNA: TGTGCCAGCAGCTTATCCGTTGCGGGGGGAGTTCAAGAGACCCAGTACTTC.

The chain has TRBV13 and TRBJ2-7, with TRBD2 matching 9 bases. Germline-derived CDR1 and CDR2 are PRHDT and FYEKMQ (reference sequence). CDR3 length: 15 amino acids. The V and J ends lost 5 bases and 4 bases, in that order; junction bases with no gene match: 9. CDR3 sequence (DNA): TGTGCCAGCAGCGGTAGCGGGGGACCATTTTACGAGCAGTACTTC. The encoded protein is CASSGSGGPFYEQYF.

V usage is TRBV5-1 and J usage is TRBJ1-5, with 10 bases matching TRBD1. Germline trimming cut 4 bases from V and 6 bases from J; bases unmatched to any gene: 4. This CDR3 is built from 14 residues. Germline V lookup: CDR1 SGHRS, CDR2 YFSETQ. The CDR3 DNA is TGCGCCAGCAGCCCCGGGACAGGGGTTCAGCCCCAGCATTTT. Its protein is CASSPGTGVQPQHF.

This clone was observed a handful of times. V is TRBV7-9 and J is TRBJ1-2; 8 nucleotides align to TRBD1. The J segment lost 4 bases and the V segment lost 5 bases, leaving 9 bases of the junction unmatched. CDR1 and CDR2 from the germline V gene are SEHNR and FQNEAQ (reference sequence). CDR3 length equals 15 residues. CDR3 sequence reads: CASSARDTGGYGYTF. DNA of the CDR3: TGTGCCAGCAGCGCTCGGGACACAGGGGGCTATGGCTACACCTTC.

The CDR3 DNA follows: TGTGCCAGCAGCTCCCCCTCGGGCAATCAGCCCCAGCATTTT. Translated: CASSSPSGNQPQHF. The V call is TRBV7-2, the J call TRBJ1-5; D remains unclear. The CDR3 is 14 residues long. CDR1 and CDR2 (germline): SGHTA, FQGNSA. The ends were cut back, 4 bases at V and 2 bases at J, with 9 bases in the middle.

The chain has TRBV30 and TRBJ1-3; no firm D call. Germline-derived CDR1 and CDR2 are GTSNPN and SVGIG (reference sequence). Trimming removed 3 bases from V and 0 bases from J, with 9 bases in between. CDR3 length: 14 amino acids. Here the CDR3 reads CAWSVASSGNTIYF. Here the CDR3 DNA reads TGTGCCTGGAGCGTCGCGAGCTCTGGAAACACCATATATTTT. The whole variable domain, remainder taken from reference TRBV30 and TRBJ1-3, is SQTIHQWPATLVQPVGSPLSLECTVEGTSNPNLYWYRQAAGRGLQLLFYSVGIGQISSEVPQNLSASRPQDRQFILSSKKLLLSDSGFYLCAWSVASSGNTIYFGEGSWLTVV.

The chain is built from TRBV28 and TRBJ2-7; no definite D call. V was cut by 2 bases and J by 2 bases, with 4 bases left in between. Germline V gene sequence: CDR1 MDHEN, CDR2 SYDVKM. The CDR3 consists of 12 residues. CDR3 sequence: CASSLVAYEQYF. The CDR3, as DNA: TGTGCCAGCAGTTTAGTAGCCTACGAGCAGTACTTC. The full variable domain, in which reference TRBV28 and TRBJ2-7 provide the parts outside the CDR3, is DVKVTQSSRYLVKRTGEKVFLECVQDMDHENMFWYRQDPGLGLRLIYFSYDVKMKEKGDIPEGYSVSREKKERFSLILESASTNQTSMYLCASSLVAYEQYFGPGTRLTVT.

This rearrangement joins TRBV14 to TRBJ1-1; D unresolved. Per the germline V gene, CDR1 is SGHDN and CDR2 is FVKESK. V was trimmed by 2 bases and J by 5 bases, leaving 9 bases between them. The CDR3 length is 13 residues. The CDR3 region is CASSQNRPTEAFF. The CDR3 DNA reads as TGTGCCAGCAGCCAAAACAGACCGACTGAAGCTTTCTTT.

The chain joins TRBV30 to TRBJ2-1, with TRBD1 as a possible D gene (6 bases). Trimming pared 4 bases from V and 6 bases from J, leaving 7 bases between. Germline V CDR1 and CDR2: GTSNPN, SVGIG (reference sequence). The CDR3 consists of 11 residues. The CDR3 DNA reads TGTGCCTGGAACAGGGCCAATGAGCAGTTCTTC. As protein: CAWNRANEQFF.

The chain joins TRBV4-3 to TRBJ2-2; D unresolved. The CDR3 extends over 16 amino acids. From germline, CDR1 is LGHNA and CDR2 YSLEER. V lost 0 bases to trimming and J lost 0 bases, with 8 bases between them. The CDR3 DNA sequence: TGCGCCAGCAGCCAAGATGAGGTTACGAACACCGGGGAGCTGTTTTTT. It is translated as CASSQDEVTNTGELFF.

The V gene is TRBV9, the J gene TRBJ2-3; D is perhaps TRBD2 (5 bases). Trimming took off 4 bases at V and 2 bases at J, with 14 bases between the two ends. Germline V gene lookup returns CDR1 SGDLS and CDR2 YYNGEE. This CDR3 has 15 amino acids. CDR3 amino acids: CASSPSDWNTDTQYF. DNA for the CDR3: TGTGCCAGCAGCCCCTCGGACTGGAACACAGATACGCAGTATTTT.

The J gene is TRBJ1-1, the V gene TRBV18; the D is unclear. V was trimmed by 3 bases and J by 5 bases, leaving 7 bases between them. This CDR3 contains 12 residues. CDR1 and CDR2 from the germline V gene are KGHSH and LQKENI. This chain's CDR3 is CASSPPRTEAFF. DNA of the CDR3: TGTGCCAGCTCACCTCCCCGGACTGAAGCTTTCTTT.

The chain is built from TRBV7-6 and TRBJ2-2, with a possible D match to TRBD1 (5 bases). Germline CDR1 SGHVS, CDR2 FNYEAQ. V lost 1 base, J lost 5 bases, and 11 bases lay in between. The CDR3 is 15 amino acids. The CDR3 sequence is CASSLVQGGTGELFF. CDR3 nucleotide sequence: TGTGCCAGCAGCTTAGTGCAGGGCGGAACCGGGGAGCTGTTTTTT.

The chain is built from TRBV7-6 and TRBJ1-2; 9 bases are shared with TRBD1. V trimming: 1 base; J trimming: 4 bases; junction bases outside the gene matches: 7. Per germline, CDR1 SGHVS and CDR2 FNYEAQ. The CDR3 has 16 amino acids. The CDR3 DNA follows: TGTGCCAGCAGCTTAGTCCCGGGACAGGGAAGCTATGGCTACACCTTC. This sequence encodes CASSLVPGQGSYGYTF.

The gene calls are TRBV7-3 and TRBJ2-1, with TRBD2 matching 10 bases. With V trimmed by 0 bases and J by 1 base, 0 bases remained unmatched. The CDR3 is 16 residues long. Per germline, CDR1 SGHTA and CDR2 FQGTGA. The CDR3 DNA follows: TGTGCCAGCAGCTTAACGGGACTAGCGTCCTACAATGAGCAGTTCTTC. It yields the protein CASSLTGLASYNEQFF.

This clone is a singleton in its sample. The chain recombines TRBV27 with TRBJ2-3; 16 bases line up with TRBD2. Germline trimming cut 7 bases from V and 7 bases from J; bases unmatched to any gene: 8. This CDR3 comprises 16 residues. Looked up from germline, CDR1 is MNHEY and CDR2 is SMNVEV (reference sequence). CDR3 region: CASTGLAGGRRNTQYF. The DNA of the CDR3 is TGTGCCAGCACGGGACTAGCGGGGGGGAGGAGGAATACGCAGTATTTT.

On this clone: A read error may produce the germline difference seen at one junction end. The genes are TRBV28 and TRBJ2-7; TRBD2 matches at 11 bases. CDR1 and CDR2 (germline): MDHEN, SYDVKM. This CDR3 is built from 15 residues. The CDR3 DNA is TGTGCCAGCAATTTAGCGGGGGGGTTCTCCTACGAGCAGTACTTC. Translating gives CASNLAGGFSYEQYF. Filled out from reference TRBV28 and TRBJ2-7, the complete variable domain reads DVKVTQSSRYLVKRTGEKVFLECVQDMDHENMFWYRQDPGLGLRLIYFSYDVKMKEKGDIPEGYSVSREKKERFSLILESASTNQTSMYLCASNLAGGFSYEQYFGPGTRLTVT.

Only one count was recorded for this clone. This chain links TRBV7-8 with TRBJ1-2, with no clear D. V was trimmed by 0 bases and J by 2 bases, leaving 10 bases between them. The CDR3 is 15 residues long. Germline V gives CDR1 SGHVS, CDR2 FQNEAQ. For the CDR3, the DNA is TGTGCCAGCAGCTTAGCGCGGAATGGAAACTATGGCTACACCTTC. Translation gives CASSLARNGNYGYTF.

This chain uses TRBV7-8 with TRBJ2-1, with D possibly matching TRBD1 (6 bases). CDR3 length: 15 amino acids. In germline, CDR1 is SGHVS, CDR2 FQNEAQ. The V and J ends lost 0 bases and 8 bases respectively, with 14 bases between them. CDR3 nucleotides: TGTGCCAGCAGCTTAGCGACTAAGGGGGTGGATGAGCAGTTCTTC. Protein sequence: CASSLATKGVDEQFF.

This clone was recorded a few times. The rearrangement uses TRBV27 and TRBJ1-3; D call uncertain. Trimming stripped 2 bases from V and 1 base from J, with 6 bases between. Germline assignment: CDR1 MNHEY and CDR2 SMNVEV (reference sequence). This CDR3 spans 14 amino acids. The CDR3 is CASSLTLSGNTIYF. DNA for the CDR3: TGTGCCAGCAGTTTAACATTGTCTGGAAACACCATATATTTT.

The chain has TRBV4-3 and TRBJ1-4; D remains ambiguous. The CDR3 has 18 amino acids. Deletions cut 0 bases from V and 4 bases from J, with 18 bases between. Germline CDR1 is LGHNA and CDR2 is YSLEER. The CDR3 DNA follows: TGCGCCAGCAGCCAAGATTGGCGGGAGTCGGCCGATAATGAAAAACTGTTTTTT. This sequence encodes CASSQDWRESADNEKLFF.

J is TRBJ2-5 and V is TRBV27; D is perhaps TRBD2 (7 bases). CDR3 length: 14 residues. Germline CDR1 reads MNHEY; CDR2 reads SMNVEV (reference sequence). V was cut by 9 bases and J by 4 bases, with 18 bases left in between. The CDR3 nucleotides are TGTGCCAGTCAAGGGGGGGGGCCTCTAGAGACCCAGTACTTC. Protein product: CASQGGGPLETQYF.

The rearrangement joins TRBV11-2 to TRBJ2-1; the D gene is possibly TRBD2 (6 bases). Germline V gene sequence: CDR1 SGHAT, CDR2 FQNNGV. CDR3 length equals 15 residues. The germline V and J ends were trimmed by 0 bases and 0 bases, with 6 bases remaining between them. CDR3 DNA sequence: TGTGCCAGCAGCTTAGACGGGAGCTCCTACAATGAGCAGTTCTTC. Translating gives CASSLDGSSYNEQFF.